Following are 22 T cell receptor beta chains from one sample sequenced in a study of T cells in Graves' hyperthyroidism and ophthalmopathy. The CDR3 regions of TCR beta were amplified from RNA transcripts. The HTBI set primed first-round TCR CDR3 RT-PCR. TCRdb reanalysed the multiplex PCR reads using MiXCR and keeps one entry per CDR3 protein. The table records some 350,000 distinct CDR3 sequences, nearly 15% of them present only once. Sequencing input: blood. The receptors were gathered from a woman aged 55-70 years with Graves' ophthalmopathy.

This clonotype was seen ten or more times. J is TRBJ2-3 and V is TRBV5-1, with 10 bases identical to TRBD2. Looked up from germline, CDR1 is SGHRS and CDR2 is YFSETQ. There are 16 residues in the CDR3. J was trimmed by 2 bases and V by 0 bases; bases with no gene match: 3. The CDR3 DNA sequence: TGCGCCAGCAGCTTGGGTCTAGCGGGGGACACAGATACGCAGTATTTT. Amino acids: CASSLGLAGDTDTQYF.

In its sample, this clonotype was seen many times. This chain uses TRBV3-1 with TRBJ2-3; possibly TRBD2 for D (5 bases). Germline assignment: CDR1 LGHDT and CDR2 YNNKEL (reference sequence). CDR3 length: 15 amino acids. Trimming removed 4 bases at V and 1 base at J, with 12 bases between. The CDR3 region is CASSRTPEGTDTQYF. CDR3 DNA sequence: TGTGCCAGCAGCCGGACTCCCGAGGGCACAGATACGCAGTATTTT.

This clonotype was detected many times. This chain connects TRBV20-1 to TRBJ1-1; TRBD1 agrees at 8 bases. Looked up from germline, CDR1 is DFQATT and CDR2 is SNEGSKA (reference sequence). The CDR3 has 14 residues. V lost 6 bases to trimming and J lost 1 base; unmatched junction nucleotides: 7. The chain's CDR3 is CSAYDRGRNTEAFF. The CDR3 region has the DNA TGCAGTGCCTACGACAGGGGTCGGAACACTGAAGCTTTCTTT.

This clonotype was observed a handful of times. This chain uses TRBV9 with TRBJ2-3; D uncertain. The germline V gene encodes CDR1 SGDLS and CDR2 YYNGEE. The CDR3 has 14 residues. The germline V and J ends were trimmed by 0 bases and 2 bases, with 7 bases remaining between them. CDR3 bases: TGTGCCAGCAGCGTAGATCCCCTCACAGATACGCAGTATTTT. Its translation is CASSVDPLTDTQYF.

This clonotype was seen a handful of times. This sequence joins TRBV6-1 and TRBJ2-7, with D possibly matching TRBD2 (7 bases). This CDR3 is 15 amino acids long. CDR1 and CDR2 from the germline V gene are MNHNS and SASEGT. Trimming left V 5 bases short and J 6 bases short, with 20 bases between. The CDR3 loop is CASSRGRKGGGEQYF. The DNA for the CDR3 is TGTGCCAGCAGTCGCGGACGGAAAGGGGGGGGCGAGCAGTACTTC.

This clonotype was seen ten or more times. The chain combines TRBV2 with TRBJ2-1; D might be TRBD1 or TRBD2, each matching 5 bases. Per the germline V gene, CDR1 is SNHLY and CDR2 is FYNNEI. With 6 bases removed from V and 13 bases from J, the gap between germline ends came to 10 bases. This CDR3 is built from 10 residues. In nucleotides, the CDR3 is TGTGCCAGCAGGGCCGGGGACCAGTTCTTC. Its translation: CASRAGDQFF.

The sample holds a few counts of this clonotype. The genes are TRBV29-1 and TRBJ2-1; 11 nucleotides align to TRBD2. CDR1 is SQVTM and CDR2 is ANQGSEA in the germline V gene. The CDR3 loop spans 11 amino acids. With V trimmed by 8 bases and J by 9 bases, 3 bases remained unmatched. CDR3 sequence: CSIGLAGEQFF. In nucleotides, the CDR3 is TGCAGCATCGGACTAGCGGGTGAGCAGTTCTTC.

Many counts were recorded for this clonotype. The chain uses TRBV7-8 and TRBJ1-6; D is uncertain. The CDR3 spans 14 residues. The germline V gene has CDR1 SGHVS and CDR2 FQNEAQ. Between the trimmed V and J ends, which lost 4 bases and 4 bases, there was a span of 8 bases. The CDR3 nucleotides read TGTGCCAGCAGCTCAGAGTCTTATAATTCACCCCTCCACTTT. Encoded protein: CASSSESYNSPLHF. The variable domain in full, completed from reference TRBV7-8 and TRBJ1-6, reads GAGVSQSPRYKVAKRGQDVALRCDPISGHVSLFWYQQALGQGPEFLTYFQNEAQLDKSGLPSDRFFAERPEGSVSTLKIQRTQQEDSAVYLCASSSESYNSPLHFGNGTRLTVT.

V usage is TRBV7-9 and J usage is TRBJ2-5; 8 positions agree with TRBD1. CDR3 size: 14 residues. The germline gives CDR1 SEHNR, CDR2 FQNEAQ (reference sequence). Trimming removed 4 bases from V and 6 bases from J; junction bases left unmatched: 7. CDR3 in amino acids: CASSSRQGQKTQYF. The CDR3 DNA sequence: TGTGCCAGCAGCTCGCGACAGGGGCAGAAGACCCAGTACTTC.

This clonotype has a handful of counts. J is TRBJ2-5 and V is TRBV30, with 7 bases that match TRBD1. Germline CDR1 is GTSNPN and CDR2 is SVGIG (reference sequence). Unmatched junction bases numbered 8, after V lost 8 bases and J lost 5 bases. CDR3 length: 12 residues. In nucleotides, the CDR3 is TGTGCCGGACAGGTCATTAGGGAGACCCAGTACTTC. This sequence encodes CAGQVIRETQYF.

This clonotype was detected ten times or more. This rearrangement joins TRBV6-1 to TRBJ2-7; 7 bases are shared with TRBD1. CDR3 length: 13 residues. J lost 0 bases, V lost 8 bases, and 4 bases had no gene match. Germline V lookup: CDR1 MNHNS, CDR2 SASEGT. The CDR3 here is CASRDSYSYEQYF. CDR3 bases: TGTGCCAGCCGGGACAGCTACTCCTACGAGCAGTACTTC.

The rearrangement uses TRBV19 and TRBJ1-2; D may be TRBD1 (6 bases). The germline V gene has CDR1 LNHDA and CDR2 SQIVND (reference sequence). This CDR3 comprises 13 residues. Trimming left V 3 bases short and J 5 bases short, with 10 bases between. CDR3 bases: TGTGCCAGTAGTATGGGGGCTGAGTATGGCTACACCTTC. Translation: CASSMGAEYGYTF.

This clonotype showed up many times. V gene TRBV12-5 combines with J gene TRBJ2-3, with 7 nucleotides matching TRBD2. The J segment lost 0 bases and the V segment lost 5 bases, leaving 8 bases of the junction unmatched. CDR1 is LGHNT, CDR2 FRNRAP, per germline. This CDR3 has 16 residues. This chain's CDR3 is CASGRGGGSSTDTQYF. For the CDR3, the DNA is TGTGCTAGTGGTCGAGGAGGCGGGAGTAGCACAGATACGCAGTATTTT.

The V gene is TRBV27, the J gene TRBJ2-3; weak D call: TRBD2 (5 bases). CDR1 is MNHEY, CDR2 SMNVEV, per germline (reference sequence). V lost 7 bases and J 0 bases, leaving 14 bases between the germline ends. The CDR3 sequence is 15 residues long. The chain's CDR3 is CASTLGMTSTDTQYF. The DNA of the CDR3 is TGTGCCAGCACCCTCGGGATGACAAGCACAGATACGCAGTATTTT.

The rearrangement uses TRBV7-8 and TRBJ1-5; D uncertain. The ends were cut back, 1 base at V and 6 bases at J, with 10 bases in the middle. CDR3 length: 14 amino acids. Per the germline V gene, CDR1 is SGHVS and CDR2 is FQNEAQ. Written as DNA, the CDR3 is TGTGCCAGCAGCTTAGGGACTGTATCTCAGCCCCAGCATTTT. This gives the protein CASSLGTVSQPQHF.

Comments on this clonotype: A much larger clonotype is one base distant, so this may be a read error. V and J are TRBV6-1 and TRBJ2-7; D may be TRBD2 (5 bases). The CDR3 runs 14 residues. The germline gives CDR1 MNHNS, CDR2 SASEGT. V was cut by 7 bases and J by 6 bases, with 19 bases left in between. Written as DNA, the CDR3 is TGTGCCAGCAACCGAAGGGCCCCCGAGGGCGAGCAGTACTTC. This sequence encodes CASNRRAPEGEQYF.

This clonotype was detected ten times or more. The gene calls are TRBV30 and TRBJ2-7; D is possibly TRBD2 (6 bases). V lost 5 bases to trimming and J lost 0 bases, with 14 bases between them. Germline V CDR1 and CDR2: GTSNPN, SVGIG (reference sequence). The CDR3 has 14 amino acids. The CDR3 bases are TGTGCCTGGTCCCGGGGGACGAGCTCCTACGAGCAGTACTTC. Its protein product is CAWSRGTSSYEQYF.

CDR3 nucleotides: TGTGCCAGCAGCTTAGCTAGCGGTACTGCCAATGAGCAGTTCTTC. Protein sequence: CASSLASGTANEQFF. The chain links TRBV7-6 to TRBJ2-1; a possible D gene is TRBD2 (6 bases). Germline assignment: CDR1 SGHVS and CDR2 FNYEAQ. The CDR3 length is 15 residues. V shed 0 bases and J shed 6 bases, with 12 bases lying between them.

Comment on this clonotype: A read error may explain this, as a much larger clone is one base away. The chain uses TRBV12-3 or TRBV12-4 and TRBJ2-7; possibly TRBD1 or TRBD2 for D (5 bases each). The CDR3 extends over 12 amino acids. The CDR3 spells CASSFGVGERYF. CDR3 DNA: TGTGCCAGCAGTTTTGGGGTGGGGGAGCGGTACTTC.

This clonotype came up once. The chain joins TRBV19 to TRBJ2-2, with unresolved D. In germline, CDR1 is LNHDA, CDR2 SQIVND (reference sequence). Trimming left V 1 base short and J 0 bases short, with 9 bases between. The CDR3 has 16 residues. In DNA, the CDR3 is TGTGCCAGTAGTATAGGGCTTACCGCGAACACCGGGGAGCTGTTTTTT. Translating gives CASSIGLTANTGELFF.

In its sample, this clonotype was seen many times. The chain has TRBV28 and TRBJ1-5; D possibly corresponds to TRBD1 (6 bases). Germline CDR1 and CDR2: MDHEN and SYDVKM. The CDR3 covers 16 residues. Trimming took 5 bases from V and 10 from J, leaving 24 bases between them. CDR3 DNA sequence: TGTGCCAGCAGTCCTCCGACAGGTTTTCGGGTGGGCCCCCAGCATTTT. Translating it yields CASSPPTGFRVGPQHF. Filled out from reference TRBV28 and TRBJ1-5, the complete variable domain reads DVKVTQSSRYLVKRTGEKVFLECVQDMDHENMFWYRQDPGLGLRLIYFSYDVKMKEKGDIPEGYSVSREKKERFSLILESASTNQTSMYLCASSPPTGFRVGPQHFGDGTRLSIL.

This clonotype was seen just once. The chain recombines TRBV2 with TRBJ2-1; 7 bases align to TRBD2. CDR3 length: 14 residues. The germline CDR1 and CDR2 sequences are SNHLY and FYNNEI. After removal of 4 bases from V and 3 bases from J, the junction contained 3 bases not matched to a gene. The CDR3 loop reads CASSVASGYNEQFF. CDR3 DNA: TGTGCCAGCAGTGTGGCTAGCGGCTACAATGAGCAGTTCTTC.